The 17 T cell receptor beta chains reported below all come from one sample, sequenced in a study of identical twins. In TCRdb, the 5' RACE reads were re-called with MiXCR into one record per CDR3 protein. The profile shows more than 1.5 million distinct CDR3 sequences, about 32% of them singletons. Sample: cord blood. These receptors were collected from a newborn girl in good health.

This chain joins TRBV6-6 and TRBJ2-7; TRBD1 matches 7 bases. V lost 6 bases to trimming and J lost 6 bases; unmatched junction nucleotides: 14. The CDR3 has 15 residues. CDR1 is MNHNY, CDR2 SVGAGI, per germline (reference sequence). This CDR3 reads CASSPPGTEAREQYF. For the CDR3, the DNA is TGTGCCAGCAGCCCACCCGGGACAGAAGCGCGCGAGCAGTACTTC.

This clonotype appeared a few times. The chain joins TRBV25-1 to TRBJ2-7; D possibly corresponds to TRBD1 (5 bases). The CDR3 has 14 residues. V was trimmed by 4 bases and J by 0 bases, leaving 10 bases between them. Germline V CDR1 and CDR2: MGHDK, SYGVNS. The CDR3 DNA sequence: TGTGCCAGCAGTGCCTTGGACAACTCCTACGAGCAGTACTTC. Its protein product is CASSALDNSYEQYF.

The chain uses TRBV5-1 and TRBJ2-3; D may be TRBD2 (5 bases). Germline CDR1 SGHRS, CDR2 YFSETQ. The germline V and J ends were trimmed by 1 base and 1 base, with 13 bases remaining between them. The CDR3 consists of 16 residues. The CDR3 protein is CASSLPDSDRTDTQYF. The CDR3 nucleotides are TGCGCCAGCAGCTTGCCGGACTCGGATCGCACAGATACGCAGTATTTT.

J is TRBJ2-7 and V is TRBV7-9; 10 positions match TRBD1. The CDR3 is made up of 13 amino acids. CDR1 is SEHNR and CDR2 is FQNEAQ in the germline V gene (reference sequence). J gave up 5 bases and V 11 bases, and 9 bases lay outside the gene matches. CDR3 region: CAGTGTGVDEQYF. The DNA for the CDR3 is TGTGCCGGGACCGGGACAGGGGTCGACGAGCAGTACTTC.

The rearrangement links TRBV5-1 to TRBJ1-2, with D uncertain. Looked up from germline, CDR1 is SGHRS and CDR2 is YFSETQ. The CDR3 loop spans 12 amino acids. Trimming took 7 bases from V and 2 from J, leaving 9 bases between them. The CDR3 nucleotides are TGCGCCAGCCCGGTGGTGAACTATGGCTACACCTTC. Its translation: CASPVVNYGYTF.

The chain joins TRBV28 to TRBJ1-3; 8 nucleotides align to TRBD1. Germline V gene lookup returns CDR1 MDHEN and CDR2 SYDVKM. Germline trimming cut 7 bases from V and 1 base from J; bases unmatched to any gene: 15. The CDR3 runs to 18 residues. The CDR3 sequence is CASTNEGGQGWSGNTIYF. In DNA form, the CDR3 reads TGTGCCAGCACCAACGAGGGCGGACAGGGATGGTCTGGAAACACCATATATTTT.

This chain joins TRBV4-2 and TRBJ2-3; 9 bases are a match to TRBD1. Trimming removed 1 base from V and 2 bases from J; junction bases left unmatched: 4. Germline-derived CDR1 and CDR2 are LGHNA and YNFKEQ. The CDR3 sequence is 16 residues long. The CDR3 coding sequence is TGTGCCAGCAGCCAAGGACAGGGGGTTCCCACAGATACGCAGTATTTT. Translating it yields CASSQGQGVPTDTQYF.

This clonotype has just a few counts. V is TRBV7-2 and J is TRBJ2-3, with TRBD2 as a possible D gene (5 bases). V gave up 5 bases and J gave up 4 bases, with 10 bases separating them. This CDR3 region has 13 residues. Germline V gives CDR1 SGHTA, CDR2 FQGNSA. The CDR3 DNA reads as TGTGCCAGCAGCATACTAGTTCCAGATACGCAGTATTTT. As protein: CASSILVPDTQYF.

This rearrangement joins TRBV6-6 to TRBJ1-2; TRBD1 aligns across 7 bases. The CDR3 is 16 amino acids. The germline CDR1 and CDR2 sequences are MNHNY and SVGAGI (reference sequence). With 7 bases clipped from V and 2 bases from J, the junction kept 13 bases outside the gene matches. The CDR3 bases are TGTGCCAGCATTAGACCCCGGGACAGACTAAACTATGGCTACACCTTC. It codes for CASIRPRDRLNYGYTF.

This clonotype was seen more than once but under ten times. Because the CDR3's place on the DNA is in doubt, the DNA is left out and the CDR3 is given as listed by TCRdb. J is TRBJ2-2 and V is TRBV21-1; TRBD1, the table's D call, was not compared with the DNA. TRBV21-1 is an annotated pseudogene. Counting both end residues, the CDR3 totals 16 amino acids. The CDR3 protein is CASSNVGQGNTGELFF.

V is TRBV7-2 and J is TRBJ1-2; maybe TRBD1 (5 bases). V lost 3 bases and J lost 9, with 17 bases in between. The germline gives CDR1 SGHTA, CDR2 FQGNSA. This CDR3 contains 14 residues. The CDR3 spells CASSFLRGFKRYTF. DNA of the CDR3: TGTGCCAGCAGCTTTTTAAGGGGATTTAAACGCTACACCTTC.

In this sample, this clonotype turned up a few times. The genes are TRBV3-1 and TRBJ2-7, with 10 bases matching TRBD1. With V trimmed by 1 base and J by 4 bases, 4 bases remained unmatched. The germline V gene has CDR1 LGHDT and CDR2 YNNKEL (reference sequence). This CDR3 has 15 residues. DNA of the CDR3: TGTGCCAGCAGCCAAGTTACGGGACAGGGGTACGAGCAGTACTTC. Translated: CASSQVTGQGYEQYF.

This rearrangement joins TRBV12-3 or TRBV12-4 to TRBJ2-1; 15 bases are a match to TRBD2. CDR3 length: 17 residues. The V gene end was trimmed by 5 bases and the J gene end by 5 bases; junction bases not matched to a gene: 7. CDR3 DNA sequence: TGTGCCAGCAGTCCAAGGACTAGCGGGGGGGGGAACAATGAGCAGTTCTTC. Its protein is CASSPRTSGGGNNEQFF.

Many counts were recorded for this clonotype. The chain is built from TRBV7-9 and TRBJ1-1; the D is unclear. The germline V gene encodes CDR1 SEHNR and CDR2 FQNEAQ (reference sequence). The CDR3 consists of 13 residues. The V and J ends lost 5 bases and 1 base respectively, with 8 bases between them. The CDR3 region has the DNA TGTGCCAGCAGCCTTACACCGAACACTGAAGCTTTCTTT. Its protein product is CASSLTPNTEAFF.

This chain uses TRBV20-1 with TRBJ2-1; the D gene is possibly TRBD2 (5 bases). The CDR3 extends over 15 amino acids. The germline gives CDR1 DFQATT, CDR2 SNEGSKA (reference sequence). The V gene lost 2 bases and the J gene lost 6 bases, with 17 bases spanning the gap. CDR3 region: CSARSFTRVGNEQFF. DNA of the CDR3: TGCAGTGCTAGATCCTTCACTAGAGTCGGCAATGAGCAGTTCTTC.

The chain joins TRBV3-1 to TRBJ2-7; TRBD2 is a possible D gene (6 bases). V lost 1 base and J 2 bases, leaving 12 bases between the germline ends. The CDR3 is 15 residues long. Germline loops: CDR1 LGHDT, CDR2 YNNKEL (reference sequence). CDR3: CASSQVGGFTYEQYF. In nucleotides, the CDR3 is TGTGCCAGCAGCCAAGTTGGGGGGTTTACCTACGAGCAGTACTTC.

This clonotype was observed a handful of times. The chain uses TRBV7-9 and TRBJ2-7, with D possibly matching TRBD1 (5 bases). The CDR3 loop spans 14 amino acids. Germline loops: CDR1 SEHNR, CDR2 FQNEAQ (reference sequence). V was cut by 3 bases and J by 4 bases, with 13 bases left in between. CDR3 in DNA: TGTGCCAGCAGCTTGGGGCTGTTCCTATACGAGCAGTACTTC. Its protein is CASSLGLFLYEQYF.